This paragraph reports one T cell receptor (beta chain). Its antigen is not known. Unique molecular identifiers were built into the TCR beta cDNA libraries. TCRdb reprocessed the PCR reads with MiXCR, giving one entry per CDR3 protein. The table has about 500,000 distinct CDR3 sequences, less than 45% seen once; the top ten hold about an eighth. This record comes from a study of post-analysis software for immune sequencing data. Points from the study as a whole: The authors found that F measure strongly co-clustered same-batch samples.

This clonotype was obtained from a girl aged 10-17 years with multiple sclerosis. Sequenced: blood.

CDR3 residues: CASSPLDRDNEQFF. DNA for the CDR3: TGTGCCAGCAGCCCTTTGGACAGGGACAATGAGCAGTTCTTC. The rearrangement links TRBV11-2 to TRBJ2-1; 8 nucleotides line up with TRBD1. The J segment lost 5 bases and the V segment lost 5 bases, leaving 5 bases of the junction unmatched. CDR3 length equals 14 residues. Germline V gene lookup returns CDR1 SGHAT and CDR2 FQNNGV.